This T cell receptor beta chain derives from a study of CD8 T cells in Susac syndrome. Sequencing targeted TCR beta in blood CD8+ and CD4+ T cells. Healthy donors constituted the control group, matched for age and sex. The CDR3 totals 14 residues. V was clipped by 5 bases and J by 1 base, with 12 bases between them. CDR1 is MNHEY, CDR2 SVGEGT, per germline. Random hexamers served to reverse transcribe about 0.45 to 1 ug RNA. Amplification of TCR beta CDR3 used immunoSEQ multiplex PCR across 54 Vbeta and 13 Jbeta. TCRdb fed the immunoSEQ multiplex PCR reads into MiXCR, producing one record per CDR3 protein. The sample lists under 200,000 distinct CDR3 sequences; approximately 96% were seen once.

The origin of this receptor is a human donor in good health. Sequencing input: CD4+ T cells from PBMCs. The chain couples TRBV6-2 or TRBV6-3 to TRBJ2-7; perhaps TRBD1 as D (6 bases). This chain's CDR3 is CASSQHTGSYEQYF. CDR3 in DNA: TGTGCCAGCAGTCAACATACAGGGTCCTACGAGCAGTACTTC.